This TCR beta chain was profiled in a study of long-term antiretroviral therapy in people with HIV. Study at large: Samples from the earliest time points predate the 2015 immediate-ART recommendation by about a decade. Study-level findings and limits: ART-treated samples gained diversity yet remained below transplant donor controls.

Samples were assayed with immunoSEQ v3.0 at survey level. The table came from immunoSEQ multiplex PCR; TCRdb's copy has only in-frame clones and leaves some out. The profile covers approximately 32,000 clones, with around 82% appearing a single time and 7.9% taken by the ten largest. V gave up 0 bases and J gave up 4 bases, with 7 bases separating them. Per germline, CDR1 SGDLS and CDR2 YYNGEE. This CDR3 comprises 14 residues. With respect to this clone: Its antigen remains unknown.

The source is a man aged 18 to 29 with HIV. The chain joins TRBV9 to TRBJ1-4; D ambiguous. This specimen consisted of unsorted PBMCs, obtained 0.4 years before starting antiretroviral therapy. CDR3 sequence: CASSVGHLNEKLFF. CDR3 DNA: TGTGCCAGCAGCGTAGGACACCTTAATGAAAAACTGTTTTTT. The full variable domain, in which reference TRBV9 and TRBJ1-4 provide the parts outside the CDR3, is DSGVTQTPKHLITATGQRVTLRCSPRSGDLSVYWYQQSLDQGLQFLIQYYNGEERAKGNILERFSAQQFPDLHSELNLSSLELGDSALYFCASSVGHLNEKLFFGSGTQLSVL.